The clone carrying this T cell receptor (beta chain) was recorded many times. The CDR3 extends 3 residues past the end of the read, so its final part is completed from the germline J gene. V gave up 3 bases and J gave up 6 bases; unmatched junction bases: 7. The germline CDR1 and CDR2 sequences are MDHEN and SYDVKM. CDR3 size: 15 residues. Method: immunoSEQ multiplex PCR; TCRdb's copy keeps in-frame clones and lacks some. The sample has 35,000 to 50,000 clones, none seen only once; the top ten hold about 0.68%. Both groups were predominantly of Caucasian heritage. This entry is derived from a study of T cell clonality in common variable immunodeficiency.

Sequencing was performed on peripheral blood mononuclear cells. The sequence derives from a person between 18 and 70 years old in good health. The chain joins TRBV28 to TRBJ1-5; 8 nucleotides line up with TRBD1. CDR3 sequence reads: CASSFRGQGLQPQHF. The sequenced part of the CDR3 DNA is TGTGCCAGCAGTTTCAGAGGACAGGGCCTTCAGCCC.